This T cell receptor (beta chain) was captured in a study of T-cell memory formation after mild COVID-19. TCRdb ran MiXCR on the 5' RACE reads and lists one entry per CDR3 protein. Seen here are approximately 300,000 distinct CDR3 sequences, around a sixth observed once, and the top ten hold over 20%. Ten or more counts support this clonotype. V was cut by 0 bases and J by 0 bases, with 7 bases left in between. The CDR3 loop spans 15 amino acids. Germline V CDR1 and CDR2: MNHEY, SVGEGT. This sequence was found in a man aged 18-30 years who had mild COVID-19 (a few samples of this study predate the infection). Cell type and time point are not known. The chain recombines TRBV6-2 or TRBV6-3 with TRBJ2-3; no reliable D call. The sample taken for sequencing was PBMCs or a T cell subset sorted from them (not recorded which). Written as DNA, the CDR3 is TGTGCCAGCAGTTACTCCGTCGCTAGCACAGATACGCAGTATTTT. It encodes CASSYSVASTDTQYF.